This section outlines one TCR beta chain sequence together with its context. Membership in each cohort depended on participant-reported clinical history. The entry originates in a study of blood T cell repertoires in COVID-19. For the study at large: Donors in the United States, Italy and Spain gave samples during acute or convalescent COVID-19.

Original processing methods: Using reference gene primer amplification, nucleated cell counts were estimated. Sequencing used immunoSEQ multiplex PCR; TCRdb keeps in-frame clones, though not all of them. That table supplies the V and J calls and clone size; D and trimming were determined from the DNA. The sample has about 50,000 clones; about 85% are singletons. With 0 bases removed from V and 8 bases from J, the gap between germline ends came to 17 bases. CDR3 length equals 15 residues. Per germline, CDR1 LNHDA and CDR2 SQIVND (reference sequence). This receptor was obtained from a woman in her forties or fifties who had recovered from COVID-19. The rearrangement links TRBV19 to TRBJ2-7; tentatively, D is TRBD1 (5 bases). The sequenced material came from PBMCs or T cells enriched from blood (not recorded which). CDR3 sequence reads: CASSIEGPKFSKQYF. For the CDR3, the DNA is TGTGCCAGTAGTATAGAGGGGCCAAAGTTTTCGAAGCAGTACTTC.